One T cell receptor beta chain is described in this entry. It has no known antigen specificity. No base quality information exists; no much larger clone differs at one position. Donors were healthy HIV-negative adults with no recently reported acute infections or vaccinations. All donors were Caucasian adults living in Nashville, Tennessee, USA. CD4+ T cells were enriched by magnetic negative selection; naive cells were then positively selected on CD45RA, and the negative fraction formed the memory subset. After blood collection by leukapheresis, PBMCs were isolated using Ficoll-Histopaque density gradient centrifugation and then cryopreserved in the vapor phase of liquid nitrogen. Analytical flow cytometry was used to check the purity and quantity of every magnetically sorted T cell population. Each sorted fraction had its genomic DNA isolated and then quantified by UV absorbance on a Nanodrop 2000c.

Using the deep immunoSEQ assay, TCR CDR3 regions were amplified from genomic DNA by multiplex PCR. Genomic DNA extracted from each cell subset was distributed evenly over all wells of several immunoSEQ 96-well plates, and each plate served as one replicate. For sorted subsets, 150 to 250 ng genomic DNA, equal to about 30,000 T cell genomes, was loaded into each replicate PCR. Purified libraries were measured with a Qubit 3.0 fluorometer, size-checked on a Bioanalyzer 2100, and measured again with the KAPA Library Quantification kit. Every immunoSEQ 96-well plate was sequenced on a dedicated single-read 150-cycle Illumina NextSeq 550 flow cell. The original methods were these. Because the immunoSEQ output included only junctional sequences and no quality scores, the filtering could not be the same as the filtering used for full-length reads. Sequences were annotated with PyIR, a Python wrapper for IgBLAST v1.9, using IMGT germline references to assign V/J genes and CDR3. Reads were removed for weak V/J assignments (E-value above 1e-6), missing CDR3, stop codons, out-of-frame junctions, or ambiguous translated residues. V3J clonotypes were defined by identical inferred V gene, J gene, and CDR3 amino acid sequence. To compute the percentage overlap between repertoires, the number of shared unique clonotypes was divided by the size of the smaller repertoire. Repertoire richness was assessed with RTK rarefaction, the Chao1 estimator, and Recon v2.1 estimates of unobserved clonotypes. Generation probabilities for all TCRbeta clonotypes obtained by the gDNA method from a handful of donors were computed using OLGA. TCRdb limited this immuneACCESS table to in-frame rearrangements with V and J called. A share of clones is missing; checked studies link under half to unresolved V genes, and the rest is unexplained. V and J calls and clone size are given by that table; D and trimming were obtained from the DNA. The sample includes more than 2,000,000 clones, with around 90% observed a single time. Jointly, the top ten make up under 0.15% of the sample.

The sample is drawn from a study of shared clonotypes between healthy human individuals (TCRdb year 2020). With respect to the entire study: The cohort comprised a couple of women and a few men aged 18 to 49 years. Per donor, three plates each were used for CD4 naive and CD4 memory, two for CD8 naive, and one for CD8 memory. The study deeply sequenced blood TCR repertoires of about five healthy adults to estimate repertoire size and the extent of clonotype sharing between individuals. Different laboratories and diverse techniques were used to prepare libraries and sequence TCR repertoires, to increase sequencing depth and limit assay-specific biases. Per donor, leukapheresis produced somewhere between about 0.85 and 8.9 billion PBMCs.

The germline V gene sets CDR1 to SGHRS and CDR2 to YFSETQ. The CDR3 has 16 amino acids, counting the end cysteine and phenylalanine. The read is trimmed to its CDR3 DNA, 48 bases read in frame from base 1. The junction carries 17 bases between V and J, which are trimmed by 4 bases and 2 bases respectively. Broad study findings and their caveats: Based on pairwise subsampling, the degree of clonotype sharing among donors was expected to be affected by sequencing depth. Compared with non-shared clonotypes, the clonotypes found in all four sorted-subset donors had higher generation probabilities. When a few donors were compared, the shared fraction of clonotypes was about 5.4% for naive CD4, 3.5% to 4% for naive CD8, 2.3% for memory CD4, and roughly 0.43% for memory CD8. Sampling was restricted to blood, and TCR repertoires in tissues likely differ from the TCR repertoires found in blood. Incomplete sequencing was indicated by rarefaction of sorted-subset datasets, despite the large sequencing depth. Estimated clonotype richness was generally larger for naive than for memory subsets. The small number of donors limited the genetic and exposure-history diversity represented.

The material sequenced was naive CD4+ T cells sorted from blood. What this sample's cell subset or site label stands for: CD45RA+ positively selected. This chain joins TRBV5-1 to TRBJ2-3; tentative D gene TRBD2, with 6 bases matching. This TCR was sampled from a man between 18 and 35 years old in good health. In nucleotides, the sequence is TGCGCCAGCAGCATGACGCCGGGGGACTTCACAGATACGCAGTATTTT. It encodes CASSMTPGDFTDTQYF.